This T cell receptor beta chain was obtained from a study of blood T cell repertoires in COVID-19. Some clones are missing from TCRdb's copy, which holds only in-frame ones; the method was immunoSEQ multiplex PCR. Among about 170,000 clones listed, approximately 79% were seen once. This CDR3 contains 15 residues. CDR1 SGDLS and CDR2 YYNGEE come from the germline V gene. V lost 0 bases, J lost 5 bases, and 6 bases stayed unmatched. The sequencing sample was made of peripheral blood. The genes are TRBV9 and TRBJ1-2; 8 nucleotides agree with TRBD1. The receptor was derived from a woman older than 75 with acute or convalescent COVID-19. CDR3 sequence (DNA): TGTGCCAGCAGCGTAGAGGCAGGGGGCATGTATGGCTACACCTTC. This translates into CASSVEAGGMYGYTF.